These 13 T cell receptor beta chains originate from one sample sequenced in a study of prognosis after radiotherapy for stage I lung cancer (dated by TCRdb to the early 2020s). Sequencing was carried out with an Illumina HiSeq 3000. Two rounds of multiplex PCR on genomic DNA were used to amplify the TCR beta CDR3 region. The first PCR round used primers specific to each TRBV and TRBJ gene, and the primer sequences were filed in Chinese patent CN105087789A. TCRdb reran the public reads through fastp at Q25 and MiXCR, keeping productive beta chains. CDR3 protein duplicates are merged, each entry listing the most common genes and DNA. The sample data list tens of thousands of distinct CDR3 sequences, and about 24% of these were observed just once. The ten largest clones capture less than 30% of the sample. Material: PBMCs, obtained before or after stereotactic body radiation therapy (not recorded which). The receptors shown here come from a donor aged 50 or older with non-small cell lung cancer.

In its sample, this clonotype was seen many times. The chain has TRBV5-4 and TRBJ1-4; D perhaps matches TRBD1 (5 bases). The length of the CDR3 is 15 residues. Trimming removed 1 base at V and 5 bases at J, with 12 bases between. Germline CDR1 SGHNT, CDR2 YYREEE (reference sequence). The DNA of the CDR3 is TGTGCCAGCAGCTTGCAAGGGGCCACAAATGAAAAACTGTTTTTT. This encodes CASSLQGATNEKLFF.

Regarding this clonotype: A far larger clone differs by one base, so this is likely a read error. The chain is built from TRBV11-3 and TRBJ2-7, with TRBD2 matching 16 bases. The CDR3 loop spans 15 amino acids. Germline-derived CDR1 and CDR2 are SGHNT and YENEEA. J gave up 7 bases and V 5 bases, and 5 bases lay outside the gene matches. The CDR3 sequence: CASSPGTSGGDEQYF. The CDR3 bases are TGTGCCAGCAGCCCGGGGACTAGCGGGGGGGATGAGCAGTACTTC.

The sample holds many counts of this clonotype. The V call is TRBV24-1, the J call TRBJ2-1; D remains ambiguous. V was cut by 5 bases and J by 8 bases, with 9 bases left in between. The CDR3 spans 12 residues. The germline V gene has CDR1 KGHDR and CDR2 SFDVKD. The CDR3 DNA sequence: TGTGCCACCAGTGCCACCCCCCATGAGCAGTTCTTC. Encoded protein: CATSATPHEQFF.

Ten or more counts support this clonotype. J is TRBJ1-2 and V is TRBV6-5; the D gene is possibly TRBD1 (5 bases). The V end lost 3 bases, the J end lost 0 bases, and 17 bases lay between the germline ends. The germline CDR1 and CDR2 sequences are MNHEY and SVGAGI. The CDR3 is made up of 17 amino acids. The CDR3 here is CASSYFDSGPANYGYTF. Written as DNA, the CDR3 is TGTGCCAGCAGTTATTTCGACAGTGGACCAGCTAACTATGGCTACACCTTC.

This clonotype was counted many times. This chain joins TRBV18 and TRBJ2-5; D not certain. The CDR3 totals 16 residues. Trimming pared 2 bases from V and 7 bases from J, leaving 20 bases between. Looked up from germline, CDR1 is KGHSH and CDR2 is LQKENI. DNA of the CDR3: TGTGCCAGCTCACCAGTATCGGACGGACGAAAGAGGACCCAGTACTTC. It codes for CASSPVSDGRKRTQYF.

This clonotype appeared many times. The chain carries TRBV18 and TRBJ1-4; TRBD1 matches at 7 bases. V trimming: 3 bases; J trimming: 5 bases; junction bases outside the gene matches: 6. From germline, CDR1 is KGHSH and CDR2 LQKENI. This CDR3 is 15 amino acids long. Written as DNA, the CDR3 is TGTGCCAGCTCACCGGACCAGACAGGGAATGAAAAACTGTTTTTT. The encoded protein is CASSPDQTGNEKLFF.

Notes on this clonotype: A read error is possible here, since a much larger clone lies one base away. The chain combines TRBV12-3 or TRBV12-4 with TRBJ1-2, with D hard to call. The length of the CDR3 is 14 residues. CDR3 loop: CASSRGIANYSYTF. As DNA, the CDR3 is TGTGCCAGCAGTCGGGGAATAGCTAACTATAGCTACACCTTC.

This clonotype was counted many times. The chain joins TRBV5-6 to TRBJ2-3, with a weak D call TRBD1 (6 bases). V lost 6 bases and J 1 base, leaving 12 bases between the germline ends. CDR3 length equals 14 residues. Germline-derived CDR1 and CDR2 are SGHDT and YYEEEE. CDR3 nucleotides: TGTGCCAGCAACGAGGGGGAACGCACAGATACGCAGTATTTT. Translating it yields CASNEGERTDTQYF.

CDR3 bases: TGTGCCAGCTCACCGGATGGGAACTATGGCTACACCTTC. Its translation: CASSPDGNYGYTF. This chain links TRBV18 with TRBJ1-2, with D hard to call. Per germline, CDR1 KGHSH and CDR2 LQKENI. The CDR3 extends over 13 amino acids. V lost 3 bases, J lost 2 bases, and 7 bases lay in between.

This clonotype was seen ten or more times. The chain joins TRBV10-3 to TRBJ2-1; a possible D gene is TRBD1 (9 bases). Looked up from germline, CDR1 is ENHRY and CDR2 is SYGVKD. The ends were cut back, 6 bases at V and 5 bases at J, with 23 bases in the middle. This CDR3 has 17 residues. The CDR3 reads CAIRGTGQLADDNEQFF. DNA of the CDR3: TGTGCCATCAGGGGGACAGGGCAACTAGCGGATGACAATGAGCAGTTCTTC.

By its share, this clonotype is medium-sized. V and J are TRBV20-1 and TRBJ2-1, with D perhaps matching TRBD2 (6 bases). The CDR3 covers 14 residues. The V end lost 6 bases, the J end lost 2 bases, and 14 bases lay between the germline ends. Germline values: CDR1 DFQATT, CDR2 SNEGSKA (reference sequence). The CDR3, as DNA: TGCAGTGCCCTCCGGGACTTGACCTACAATGAGCAGTTCTTC. This encodes CSALRDLTYNEQFF.

This clonotype has a count of ten or more. The V gene is TRBV28, the J gene TRBJ1-4; TRBD1 agrees at 9 bases. From germline, CDR1 is MDHEN and CDR2 SYDVKM. The CDR3 has 16 amino acids. The J segment lost 5 bases and the V segment lost 6 bases, leaving 10 bases of the junction unmatched. CDR3 nucleotide sequence: TGTGCCAGCAGGGGGACAGGGTTGGGGCTAAATGAAAAACTGTTTTTT. Protein sequence: CASRGTGLGLNEKLFF.

This clonotype has ten or more counts. The chain recombines TRBV30 with TRBJ2-1; D is unclear. This CDR3 is 11 amino acids long. Germline CDR1 GTSNPN, CDR2 SVGIG (reference sequence). V was trimmed by 1 base and J by 7 bases, leaving 5 bases between them. Here the CDR3 reads CAWSGENEQFF. The CDR3 region has the DNA TGTGCCTGGAGTGGCGAGAATGAGCAGTTCTTC. The whole variable domain, remainder taken from reference TRBV30 and TRBJ2-1, is SQTIHQWPATLVQPVGSPLSLECTVEGTSNPNLYWYRQAAGRGLQLLFYSVGIGQISSEVPQNLSASRPQDRQFILSSKKLLLSDSGFYLCAWSGENEQFFGPGTRLTVL.